This TCR beta chain was recovered during a study of blood T cell repertoires in COVID-19. Across the whole study: Donors in the United States, Italy and Spain gave samples during acute or convalescent COVID-19. T cells, B-cell-depleted T cells, or PBMCs provided the cDNA or gDNA that served as material.

V was shortened by 0 bases and J by 1 base, with 19 bases between the two germline ends. This CDR3 has 18 residues. Germline-derived CDR1 and CDR2 are SGHRS and YFSETQ. As handled by the study authors: Quantification of nucleated cells was approximated via reference gene primer amplification. The table came from immunoSEQ multiplex PCR; TCRdb's copy has only in-frame clones and leaves some out. That table furnishes V, J and clone size, whereas the DNA furnished D and trimming. The sample includes 90,000 to 100,000 clones, around 76% seen only once; the top ten take about 20%. Sequencing was performed on peripheral blood. The rearrangement joins TRBV5-1 to TRBJ1-1, with D possibly matching TRBD1 (6 bases). The receptor's source is a man older than 75 with acute or convalescent COVID-19. The CDR3 nucleotides are TGCGCCAGCAGCTTGGGCCAGGGGAGAACTAAGGGGAACACTGAAGCTTTCTTT. Its protein product is CASSLGQGRTKGNTEAFF.